A single sample is the source of the 26 T cell receptor beta chains below, sequenced in a study of T cells after yellow fever vaccination. TCRdb processed the 5' RACE reads anew with MiXCR; each CDR3 protein has one entry. The table includes 300,000 to 400,000 distinct CDR3 sequences, roughly 9.4% detected once. The sample in question was PBMCs, obtained on the day of the first yellow fever vaccination. Every receptor here comes from a man aged 18 to 29 who received the YFV17D yellow fever vaccine.

This clonotype appeared a few times. The J gene is TRBJ2-3, the V gene TRBV12-3 or TRBV12-4; 8 positions agree with TRBD2. This CDR3 has 15 amino acids. Trimming cost V 6 bases and J 4 bases; bases outside gene matches: 9. The CDR3 DNA reads as TGTGCCAGCAGCTCCGATAGCGGGGTGGCAGATACGCAGTATTTT. It translates to CASSSDSGVADTQYF.

At least ten counts were recorded for this clonotype. The genes are TRBV12-3 or TRBV12-4 and TRBJ2-5; the D gene is possibly TRBD1 (6 bases). The V and J ends lost 5 bases and 4 bases respectively, with 14 bases between them. The CDR3 has 14 amino acids. CDR3 in amino acids: CASSHTGTTETQYF. In DNA form, the CDR3 reads TGTGCCAGCAGTCATACAGGGACAACAGAGACCCAGTACTTC.

Many counts were recorded for this clonotype. The rearrangement links TRBV4-1 to TRBJ1-5; D unresolved. The CDR3 length is 14 residues. CDR1 and CDR2 from the germline V gene are MGHRA and YSYEKL. V gave up 1 base and J gave up 3 bases, with 7 bases separating them. The CDR3 region has the DNA TGCGCCAGCAGCCAAGGCCCCGTCAATCAGCCCCAGCATTTT. Translated: CASSQGPVNQPQHF.

V usage is TRBV7-6 and J usage is TRBJ2-7, with D possibly TRBD1 on 6 matching bases. In germline, CDR1 is SGHVS, CDR2 FNYEAQ. V was cut by 1 base and J by 3 bases, with 13 bases left in between. CDR3 length: 15 amino acids. The CDR3 protein is CASSLEGGQFYEQYF. The DNA for the CDR3 is TGTGCCAGCAGCTTAGAAGGTGGACAGTTCTACGAGCAGTACTTC.

This clonotype was found a few times. The rearrangement uses TRBV2 and TRBJ1-6; 7 nucleotides agree with TRBD1. The trim removed 6 bases at V and 6 bases at J, leaving 5 bases unmatched. The V gene's germline CDR1 is SNHLY and CDR2 FYNNEI. This CDR3 is 14 amino acids long. The CDR3 protein is CASSGQALNSPLHF. The CDR3 nucleotides read TGTGCCAGCAGCGGACAGGCGCTTAATTCACCCCTCCACTTT.

The chain couples TRBV20-1 to TRBJ2-3; 12 positions agree with TRBD2. This CDR3 spans 15 amino acids. Germline CDR1 reads DFQATT; CDR2 reads SNEGSKA (reference sequence). J lost 4 bases, V lost 5 bases, and 7 bases had no gene match. This CDR3 reads CSAPRTSGESDTQYF. The CDR3 DNA is TGCAGTGCTCCCCGGACTAGCGGGGAATCAGATACGCAGTATTTT.

This clonotype appeared a few times. The genes are TRBV10-2 and TRBJ2-2; 8 nucleotides line up with TRBD2. The CDR3 spans 15 residues. J gave up 4 bases and V 7 bases, and 8 bases lay outside the gene matches. Germline V gene data show CDR1 as WSHSY and CDR2 as SAAADI. Here the CDR3 DNA reads TGCGCCAGCAACGGCGCGGGGGGAAGCACCGGGGAGCTGTTTTTT. It codes for CASNGAGGSTGELFF.

V gene TRBV20-1 combines with J gene TRBJ1-1; D gene ambiguous. Trimming pared 3 bases from V and 0 bases from J, leaving 11 bases between. The CDR3 sequence is 14 residues long. CDR1 and CDR2 (germline): DFQATT, SNEGSKA (reference sequence). CDR3 DNA sequence: TGCAGTGCTAGGAAAGACGGCATGAACACTGAAGCTTTCTTT. It is translated as CSARKDGMNTEAFF.

This CDR3 reads CASSQTVGLADTQYF. The CDR3 DNA reads TGCGCCAGCAGCCAAACCGTCGGACTTGCAGATACGCAGTATTTT. This rearrangement joins TRBV4-3 to TRBJ2-3, with a tentative D call TRBD2 (5 bases). Germline CDR1 is LGHNA and CDR2 is YSLEER. CDR3 size: 15 residues. Trimming cost V 2 bases and J 4 bases, with 13 bases left between them.

The chain links TRBV29-1 to TRBJ1-1, with D maybe TRBD1 (5 bases). Germline CDR1 SQVTM, CDR2 ANQGSEA. The CDR3 has 14 residues. Trimming pared 6 bases from V and 2 bases from J, leaving 16 bases between. The CDR3 nucleotides are TGCAGCGTGGAACTTATCCAGGGTAACACTGAAGCTTTCTTT. Protein product: CSVELIQGNTEAFF.

This clonotype was counted between two and nine times. This rearrangement joins TRBV24-1 to TRBJ1-5, with D possibly being TRBD1 (6 bases). V was cut by 5 bases and J by 7 bases, with 11 bases left in between. CDR3 length equals 13 residues. Per germline, CDR1 KGHDR and CDR2 SFDVKD. The CDR3: CATSVGGGQPQHF. The CDR3 DNA reads as TGTGCCACCAGTGTGGGGGGCGGGCAGCCCCAGCATTTT.

The V call is TRBV5-1, the J call TRBJ1-1, with D possibly TRBD1 on 5 matching bases. This CDR3 comprises 14 residues. Trimming cost V 4 bases and J 3 bases, with 13 bases left between them. Germline V lookup: CDR1 SGHRS, CDR2 YFSETQ. DNA for the CDR3: TGCGCCAGCAGCATCCAGGGATCCGACACTGAAGCTTTCTTT. This sequence encodes CASSIQGSDTEAFF.

This clonotype was counted between two and nine times. This chain uses TRBV7-2 with TRBJ2-5, with 7 nucleotides matching TRBD1. The CDR3 extends over 14 amino acids. V gave up 4 bases and J gave up 5 bases; unmatched junction bases: 7. The germline CDR1 and CDR2 sequences are SGHTA and FQGNSA. This CDR3 is CASSSGQAPETQYF. Written as DNA, the CDR3 is TGTGCCAGCAGCTCCGGACAGGCGCCGGAGACCCAGTACTTC.

The chain is built from TRBV20-1 and TRBJ2-5; D may be TRBD1 (6 bases). CDR3 length: 13 residues. CDR1 DFQATT and CDR2 SNEGSKA come from the germline V gene (reference sequence). V lost 5 bases and J lost 5, with 15 bases in between. CDR3: CSAQSGGWETQYF. The CDR3, as DNA: TGCAGTGCTCAATCTGGGGGCTGGGAGACCCAGTACTTC.

V is TRBV15 and J is TRBJ2-3; D possibly corresponds to TRBD1 (5 bases). Germline-derived CDR1 and CDR2 are LNHNV and YYDKDF (reference sequence). The CDR3 has 16 amino acids. The V gene lost 1 base and the J gene lost 6 bases, with 17 bases spanning the gap. The CDR3 protein is CATSRAAGRISDTQYF. DNA for the CDR3: TGTGCCACCAGCAGAGCGGCAGGGCGTATTTCTGATACGCAGTATTTT.

The sample holds many counts of this clonotype. The chain joins TRBV5-1 to TRBJ2-2; TRBD1 is a possible D gene (6 bases). With 4 bases removed from V and 2 bases from J, the gap between germline ends came to 15 bases. The germline V gene has CDR1 SGHRS and CDR2 YFSETQ. This CDR3 comprises 16 residues. The CDR3 coding sequence is TGCGCCAGCAGCAGAACCGGGACACCCAACACCGGGGAGCTGTTTTTT. This codes for CASSRTGTPNTGELFF.

This clonotype was detected only a few times. J is TRBJ2-1 and V is TRBV27; no clear D gene. This CDR3 region has 12 residues. Germline values: CDR1 MNHEY, CDR2 SMNVEV (reference sequence). The V end lost 5 bases, the J end lost 8 bases, and 10 bases lay between the germline ends. The CDR3 DNA reads as TGTGCCAGCAGTCCGTCTCGCGATGAGCAGTTCTTC. Protein sequence: CASSPSRDEQFF.

This chain links TRBV5-6 with TRBJ1-4; TRBD1 matches 9 bases. This CDR3 comprises 18 residues. CDR1 is SGHDT and CDR2 is YYEEEE in the germline V gene. Losses at the gene ends were 4 bases for V and 5 bases for J; bases not matched to a gene: 15. The CDR3 loop is CASSLRTGAPTGNEKLFF. The CDR3 DNA sequence: TGTGCCAGCAGCCTAAGGACAGGGGCCCCAACCGGCAATGAAAAACTGTTTTTT.

This clonotype was recorded a few times. The chain employs TRBV7-2 and TRBJ1-1, with TRBD1 as a possible D gene (5 bases). Trimming took 5 bases from V and 8 from J, leaving 15 bases between them. The CDR3 contains 13 residues. Germline-derived CDR1 and CDR2 are SGHTA and FQGNSA. The CDR3 is CASSPYLRDEAFF. The CDR3 region has the DNA TGTGCCAGCAGCCCCTACCTCAGGGACGAAGCTTTCTTT.

The gene calls are TRBV5-1 and TRBJ1-1; 7 nucleotides line up with TRBD1. The CDR3 is 14 amino acids. Germline loops: CDR1 SGHRS, CDR2 YFSETQ. The V segment lost 4 bases and the J segment 10 bases; nucleotides outside the gene matches: 13. The CDR3 DNA sequence: TGCGCCAGCAGCACAGGGACAGTTAGGGGTAGAGCTTTCTTT. Translation gives CASSTGTVRGRAFF. The full variable domain, completed using reference TRBV5-1 and TRBJ1-1, is KAGVTQTPRYLIKTRGQQVTLSCSPISGHRSVSWYQQTPGQGLQFLFEYFSETQRNKGNFPGRFSGRQFSNSRSEMNVSTLELGDSALYLCASSTGTVRGRAFFGQGTRLTVV.

This clonotype has more than one count but fewer than ten. The rearrangement joins TRBV6-5 to TRBJ1-3; D gene uncertain. This CDR3 spans 15 amino acids. From germline, CDR1 is MNHEY and CDR2 SVGAGI. Between the trimmed V and J ends, which lost 0 bases and 1 base, there was a span of 7 bases. The CDR3 here is CASSYSANSGNTIYF. The CDR3 DNA reads TGTGCCAGCAGTTACTCAGCTAATTCTGGAAACACCATATATTTT.

This clonotype was found many times. The chain uses TRBV20-1 and TRBJ2-2; TRBD1 matches at 9 bases. J lost 4 bases, V lost 5 bases, and 8 bases had no gene match. The CDR3 is made up of 15 amino acids. Looked up from germline, CDR1 is DFQATT and CDR2 is SNEGSKA (reference sequence). The CDR3 bases are TGCAGTGCTGTTCCCGGGACAGGGATCACCGGGGAGCTGTTTTTT. It translates to CSAVPGTGITGELFF.

V and J are TRBV6-4 and TRBJ1-2, with no clear D. This CDR3 has 14 residues. Germline CDR1 and CDR2: MRHNA and SNTAGT. The V gene lost 6 bases and the J gene lost 1 base, with 12 bases spanning the gap. CDR3 protein: CASSPGYNNYGYTF. The CDR3 nucleotides are TGTGCCAGCAGCCCCGGGTACAATAACTATGGCTACACCTTC.

This clonotype was counted only a few times. The genes are TRBV30 and TRBJ1-1, with a weak D call TRBD1 (6 bases). Trimming removed 4 bases at V and 5 bases at J, with 14 bases between. Per the germline V gene, CDR1 is GTSNPN and CDR2 is SVGIG (reference sequence). The CDR3 is 13 amino acids. The CDR3 coding sequence is TGTGCCTGGAACCAGGGGAGGTGGACTGAAGCTTTCTTT. This codes for CAWNQGRWTEAFF. Full variable domain (missing parts from reference TRBV30 and TRBJ1-1): SQTIHQWPATLVQPVGSPLSLECTVEGTSNPNLYWYRQAAGRGLQLLFYSVGIGQISSEVPQNLSASRPQDRQFILSSKKLLLSDSGFYLCAWNQGRWTEAFFGQGTRLTVV.

This clonotype was counted only a few times. This chain joins TRBV10-3 and TRBJ2-3, with TRBD2 matching 10 bases. Germline V gene data show CDR1 as ENHRY and CDR2 as SYGVKD. Trimming removed 5 bases from V and 5 bases from J; junction bases left unmatched: 10. The CDR3 loop spans 16 amino acids. CDR3 nucleotide sequence: TGTGCCATCAGTTCTACTATAGCGGGGGGAATAGATACGCAGTATTTT. Its translation is CAISSTIAGGIDTQYF.

V and J are TRBV5-1 and TRBJ2-1, with 11 bases identical to TRBD2. The CDR3 sequence is 17 residues long. With V trimmed by 5 bases and J by 5 bases, 12 bases remained unmatched. CDR1 is SGHRS, CDR2 YFSETQ, per germline. The CDR3 loop reads CASRPLASGGYDNEQFF. As DNA, the CDR3 is TGCGCCAGCAGGCCGCTGGCTAGCGGGGGGTACGACAATGAGCAGTTCTTC.